Each of the 9 T cell receptor beta chains below was sequenced from the same sample in a study of a mutant IDH1 vaccine in newly diagnosed glioma. Time point meaning: week 5, during vaccination. Every single dose of the vaccine, 300 ug of mutant IDH1 20-mer peptide, came with topical imiquimod. Their target antigens are unknown. Profiled with immunoSEQ multiplex PCR; TCRdb holds only in-frame clones, not every one. The sample shows 40,000 to 50,000 clones, approximately 83% of them seen only once. Sequenced material: PBMCs, taken from a glioma patient whose treatment included an IDH1 peptide vaccine. The receptors were gathered from a man aged 35-49 years with glioma.

This sequence joins TRBV7-2 and TRBJ2-3, with 11 bases matching TRBD2. Germline V gives CDR1 SGHTA, CDR2 FQGNSA. The CDR3 loop spans 16 amino acids. V was pared by 1 base and J by 5 bases, with 5 bases of the junction left unmatched. The CDR3 DNA reads as TGTGCCAGCAGCTTAGGTAGCGGGAGGGCCGAAGATACGCAGTATTTT. It codes for CASSLGSGRAEDTQYF.

V usage is TRBV4-3 and J usage is TRBJ2-5; 8 nucleotides line up with TRBD2. Trimming at V came to 0 bases and at J to 2 bases, leaving 2 bases not matched to a gene. The CDR3 loop spans 15 amino acids. CDR1 and CDR2 from the germline V gene are LGHNA and YSLEER. Written as DNA, the CDR3 is TGCGCCAGCAGCCAAGAGGTAGCGGGACAAGAGACCCAGTACTTC. Residues: CASSQEVAGQETQYF.

The CDR3 DNA is TGTGCCAGCAGCTTACGCACTCAGCCCCAGCATTTT. Residues: CASSLRTQPQHF. This chain links TRBV5-6 with TRBJ1-5; D ambiguous. V was cut by 2 bases and J by 6 bases, with 6 bases left in between. Per the germline V gene, CDR1 is SGHDT and CDR2 is YYEEEE. The CDR3 loop spans 12 amino acids.

This clone was detected once. This chain uses TRBV4-2 with TRBJ2-4, with a tentative D call TRBD1 (7 bases). V was clipped by 3 bases and J by 5 bases, with 14 bases between them. Germline lookup yields CDR1 LGHNA and CDR2 YNFKEQ. The CDR3 runs 15 residues. DNA for the CDR3: TGTGCCAGCAGCCAGCTCGCGGGACAGCAAAACATTCAGTACTTC. It is translated as CASSQLAGQQNIQYF.

The CDR3 is CASSYSPASYEQYF. As DNA, the CDR3 is TGTGCCAGCAGTTACTCTCCCGCCTCCTACGAGCAGTACTTC. The V call is TRBV6-5, the J call TRBJ2-7; D remains unclear. Germline assignment: CDR1 MNHEY and CDR2 SVGAGI. This CDR3 is built from 14 residues. The V gene lost 0 bases and the J gene lost 0 bases, with 6 bases spanning the gap.

The V gene is TRBV6-5, the J gene TRBJ2-7, with D unclear. CDR1 MNHEY and CDR2 SVGAGI come from the germline V gene. V lost 2 bases to trimming and J lost 5 bases, with 10 bases between them. The CDR3 consists of 13 residues. CDR3 sequence: CASSYRARDEQYF. The CDR3 DNA reads TGTGCCAGCAGTTACAGGGCACGGGACGAGCAGTACTTC.

In this sample, this clone turned up once. The CDR3 region is CASSYSLAGSYEQYF. In DNA form, the CDR3 reads TGTGCCAGCAGTTACTCCCTAGCTGGCTCCTACGAGCAGTACTTC. The chain couples TRBV6-5 to TRBJ2-7; D is possibly TRBD2 (5 bases). Trimming stripped 0 bases from V and 0 bases from J, with 9 bases between. The CDR3 loop spans 15 amino acids. Germline values: CDR1 MNHEY, CDR2 SVGAGI.

The V call is TRBV18, the J call TRBJ1-2, with 7 positions matching TRBD1. V was pared by 3 bases and J by 2 bases, with 3 bases of the junction left unmatched. The CDR3 covers 14 residues. CDR1 and CDR2 (germline): KGHSH, LQKENI. For the CDR3, the DNA is TGTGCCAGCTCACCCGACAGGGAAAACTATGGCTACACCTTC. Its translation is CASSPDRENYGYTF. Together with reference TRBV18 and TRBJ1-2, the CDR3 gives the full variable domain: NAGVMQNPRHLVRRRGQEARLRCSPMKGHSHVYWYRQLPEEGLKFMVYLQKENIIDESGMPKERFSAEFPKEGPSILRIQQVVRGDSAAYFCASSPDRENYGYTFGSGTRLTVV.

The chain carries TRBV29-1 and TRBJ1-3, with unresolved D. The length of the CDR3 is 14 residues. Trimming took 6 bases from V and 4 from J, leaving 16 bases between them. CDR1 is SQVTM, CDR2 ANQGSEA, per germline. This CDR3 reads CSVSKGYPGNTIYF. The CDR3, as DNA: TGCAGCGTATCAAAAGGGTATCCGGGAAACACCATATATTTT. The entire variable domain, with the rest obtained from reference TRBV29-1 and TRBJ1-3, is as follows: SAVISQKPSRDICQRGTSLTIQCQVDSQVTMMFWYRQQPGQSLTLIATANQGSEATYESGFVIDKFPISRPNLTFSTLTVSNMSPEDSSIYLCSVSKGYPGNTIYFGEGSWLTVV.